This T cell receptor beta chain was profiled in a study of vaccination and CD4 T cells after COVID-19. The overall study: Convalescent donors: six male, four female; seven Caucasian, two Asian, one multiracial, two Hispanic. A CEFX pool, an HIV-1 Nef pool, or else no peptide went into the control cultures.

The assay that was used to sequence DNA from cultured CD4+ T cells was the Oncomine TCR Beta short-read assay. It was cultured CD4+ T cells from which genomic DNA was extracted. TCRdb reprocessed the PCR reads with MiXCR, giving one entry per CDR3 protein. Among approximately 3,700 distinct CDR3 sequences listed, around a quarter were seen once. Treatment noted: approximately 9-day PBMC culture with coronavirus spike peptide pools or control peptides (ViraFEST assay). Unexposed donor CD4+ T cells predated the COVID-19 pandemic, collected 2011-2018. Germline V gives CDR1 KGHDR, CDR2 SFDVKD. V lost 7 bases, J lost 5 bases, and 1 base stayed unmatched. The CDR3 has 13 residues. Concerning this clonotype: Its target is unknown.

Specimen: CD4+ T cells from blood, cultured in vitro. The chain couples TRBV24-1 to TRBJ1-4, with 9 bases aligning to TRBD1. This TCR came from a human donor in good health. CDR3 sequence (DNA): TGTGCCACCAGAGGGACAGGGAATGAAAAACTGTTTTTT. Its translation: CATRGTGNEKLFF.